Shown below are 6 T cell receptor beta chains from a single sample sequenced in a study of Ad26.COV2.S vaccination and SARS-CoV-2 variants. Indicated treatment: roughly 18 received Ad26.COV2.S at low or high dose, single or two shots; 5 received placebo; per-sample allocation not given. Sampling happened 63 days after the first vaccine or placebo injection. This table comes from immunoSEQ multiplex PCR, and its TCRdb copy is limited to in-frame clones, with some not included. This sample has about 440,000 clones; about 92% occur once, and the top ten carry about 4.4%. This specimen was peripheral blood, taken in a trial of Ad26.COV2.S vaccine versus placebo. The receptors originated from a person between 18 and 65 years old who received the Ad26.COV2.S COVID-19 vaccine or a placebo.

The V gene is TRBV7-3, the J gene TRBJ1-1, with D possibly being TRBD1 (5 bases). This CDR3 has 13 residues. V was clipped by 5 bases and J by 3 bases, with 10 bases between them. Germline V gene lookup returns CDR1 SGHTA and CDR2 FQGTGA. The CDR3 region is CASSQYRYTEAFF. DNA of the CDR3: TGTGCCAGCAGCCAGTACAGGTACACTGAAGCTTTCTTT. Looking up the rest from reference TRBV7-3 and TRBJ1-1 gives the full variable domain: GAGVSQTPSNKVTEKGKYVELRCDPISGHTALYWYRQSLGQGPEFLIYFQGTGAADDSGLPNDRFFAVRPEGSVSTLKIQRTERGDSAVYLCASSQYRYTEAFFGQGTRLTVV.

This chain uses TRBV15 with TRBJ2-1, with TRBD2 as a possible D gene (6 bases). Per germline, CDR1 LNHNV and CDR2 YYDKDF (reference sequence). There are 17 residues in the CDR3. Trimming left V 1 base short and J 6 bases short, with 19 bases between. The CDR3 region has the DNA TGTGCCACCAGCAGAGGGGCGACCGGGACTCTGCCCAATGAGCAGTTCTTC. Translation gives CATSRGATGTLPNEQFF. Combining the CDR3 with reference TRBV15 and TRBJ2-1 gives the whole variable domain DAMVIQNPRYQVTQFGKPVTLSCSQTLNHNVMYWYQQKSSQAPKLLFHYYDKDFNNEADTPDNFQSRRPNTSFCFLDIRSPGLGDTAMYLCATSRGATGTLPNEQFFGPGTRLTVL.

The genes are TRBV4-2 and TRBJ2-3; D not resolved. CDR3 size: 15 residues. Germline loops: CDR1 LGHNA, CDR2 YNFKEQ. Trimming stripped 2 bases from V and 2 bases from J, with 11 bases between. The CDR3 loop is CASSQLMGDTDTQYF. CDR3 sequence (DNA): TGTGCCAGCAGCCAACTAATGGGTGACACAGATACGCAGTATTTT.

The chain joins TRBV29-1 to TRBJ2-3; TRBD1 agrees at 11 bases. The germline V gene has CDR1 SQVTM and CDR2 ANQGSEA. This CDR3 contains 15 residues. V was clipped by 2 bases and J by 1 base; unmatched bases: 2. CDR3 region: CSVEWTGGRTDTQYF. The DNA for the CDR3 is TGCAGCGTTGAATGGACAGGGGGCCGCACAGATACGCAGTATTTT.

V is TRBV18 and J is TRBJ2-7, with D unclear. Trimming shortened V by 3 bases and J by 6 bases, and 18 bases separated the two germline ends. In germline, CDR1 is KGHSH, CDR2 LQKENI. CDR3 length: 15 residues. CDR3: CASSPTSGQYREQYF. The CDR3 bases are TGTGCCAGCTCACCCACCTCCGGTCAATACCGCGAGCAGTACTTC.

The chain joins TRBV18 to TRBJ2-3, with TRBD2 matching over 8 bases. V trimming: 6 bases; J trimming: 6 bases; junction bases outside the gene matches: 8. This CDR3 has 14 amino acids. CDR1 is KGHSH and CDR2 is LQKENI in the germline V gene. CDR3 DNA: TGTGCCAGCTCGCCGGGGGGGACTCGGGATACGCAGTATTTT. Protein sequence: CASSPGGTRDTQYF.